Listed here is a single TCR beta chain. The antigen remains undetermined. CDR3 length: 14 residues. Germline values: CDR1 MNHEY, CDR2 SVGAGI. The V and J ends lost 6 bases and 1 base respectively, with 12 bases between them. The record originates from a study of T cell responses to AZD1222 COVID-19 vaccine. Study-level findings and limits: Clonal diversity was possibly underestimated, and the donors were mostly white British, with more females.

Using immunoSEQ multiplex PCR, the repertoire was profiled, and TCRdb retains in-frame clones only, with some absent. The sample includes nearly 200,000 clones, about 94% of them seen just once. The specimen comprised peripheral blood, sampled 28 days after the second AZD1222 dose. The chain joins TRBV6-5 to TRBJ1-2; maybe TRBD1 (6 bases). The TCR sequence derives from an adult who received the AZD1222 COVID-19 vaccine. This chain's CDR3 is CASSLRTDNYGYTF. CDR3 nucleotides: TGTGCCAGCAGCCTGCGGACAGATAACTATGGCTACACCTTC.